A single sample gave rise to the 31 T cell receptor beta chains below, sequenced in a study of cytomegalovirus exposure and HLA in healthy donors. Assay: immunoSEQ multiplex PCR; the TCRdb copy retains only in-frame clones and omits some. The sample yields over 150,000 clones, roughly 96% seen once. Source material: PBMCs. The receptors shown here come from a woman under 30 in good health and CMV-seronegative.

The chain is built from TRBV7-9 and TRBJ1-2, with D tentatively TRBD1 (6 bases). Per germline, CDR1 SEHNR and CDR2 FQNEAQ (reference sequence). The CDR3 has 15 residues. V gave up 2 bases and J gave up 0 bases, with 10 bases separating them. The CDR3 here is CASSLRDTANYGYTF. CDR3 bases: TGTGCCAGCAGCTTAAGGGACACAGCTAACTATGGCTACACCTTC.

The J gene is TRBJ1-6, the V gene TRBV18; possible D gene TRBD1, 5 bases. The CDR3 sequence is 14 residues long. The germline CDR1 and CDR2 sequences are KGHSH and LQKENI. Trimming left V 2 bases short and J 9 bases short, with 11 bases between. CDR3: CASSPADSGSPLHF. The CDR3 DNA follows: TGTGCCAGCTCACCAGCAGACAGTGGTTCACCCCTCCACTTT.

This sequence joins TRBV5-1 and TRBJ2-3; D perhaps matches TRBD2 (5 bases). Germline V lookup: CDR1 SGHRS, CDR2 YFSETQ. The CDR3 loop spans 14 amino acids. V lost 0 bases and J 2 bases, leaving 7 bases between the germline ends. In DNA form, the CDR3 reads TGCGCCAGCAGCTTGGCTCTAGCCACAGATACGCAGTATTTT. It codes for CASSLALATDTQYF.

This rearrangement joins TRBV5-5 to TRBJ2-2; the D gene is possibly TRBD1 (6 bases). The length of the CDR3 is 15 residues. The V gene lost 0 bases and the J gene lost 4 bases, with 10 bases spanning the gap. CDR1 and CDR2 (germline): SGHKS, YYEKEE (reference sequence). CDR3 coding DNA: TGTGCCAGCAGCTTGGGGACAGTAATCACCGGGGAGCTGTTTTTT. Encoded protein: CASSLGTVITGELFF. The full variable domain, rest sourced from reference TRBV5-5 and TRBJ2-2, is DAGVTQSPTHLIKTRGQQVTLRCSPISGHKSVSWYQQVLGQGPQFIFQYYEKEERGRGNFPDRFSARQFPNYSSELNVNALLLGDSALYLCASSLGTVITGELFFGEGSRLTVL.

The chain recombines TRBV20-1 with TRBJ1-1; D is unresolved. Germline CDR1 reads DFQATT; CDR2 reads SNEGSKA (reference sequence). The V end was cut by 5 bases, the J end by 5 bases, with 9 bases between. The length of the CDR3 is 11 residues. Here the CDR3 DNA reads TGCAGTGCTTTAGGGAGTACTGAAGCTTTCTTT. Protein sequence: CSALGSTEAFF.

This chain connects TRBV2 to TRBJ2-1, with 8 bases that match TRBD1. The V gene end was trimmed by 7 bases and the J gene end by 7 bases; junction bases not matched to a gene: 9. The CDR3 runs to 14 residues. Germline CDR1 reads SNHLY; CDR2 reads FYNNEI. This CDR3 is CASKGAGGRNEQFF. As DNA, the CDR3 is TGTGCCAGCAAAGGGGCAGGGGGCCGGAATGAGCAGTTCTTC. The full variable domain, with the rest looked up from reference TRBV2 and TRBJ2-1, is EPEVTQTPSHQVTQMGQEVILRCVPISNHLYFYWYRQILGQKVEFLVSFYNNEISEKSEIFDDQFSVERPDGSNFTLKIRSTKLEDSAMYFCASKGAGGRNEQFFGPGTRLTVL.

This chain joins TRBV7-9 and TRBJ2-2; the match to TRBD1 covers 7 bases. With 1 base clipped from V and 5 bases from J, the junction kept 13 bases outside the gene matches. The CDR3 covers 18 residues. The germline CDR1 and CDR2 sequences are SEHNR and FQNEAQ (reference sequence). The CDR3 DNA reads as TGTGCCAGCAGCTTAGGTAGGAAGACAGGGCCAACGACCGGGGAGCTGTTTTTT. It encodes CASSLGRKTGPTTGELFF.

Worth noting for this clone: The junction shows a germline mismatch at one end, possibly a read error. The chain joins TRBV6-1 to TRBJ2-3, with D possibly TRBD1 on 6 matching bases. Germline V gene lookup returns CDR1 MNHNS and CDR2 SASEGT. The length of the CDR3 is 19 residues. CDR3 DNA sequence: TGTGCCAGCAGTGAAGGTGGGATCACAGGGCACGAGGGTCTCTTGGGACGGAAATTT. As protein: CASSEGGITGHEGLLGRKF.

In its sample, this clone was seen once. V is TRBV2 and J is TRBJ2-1; 9 bases map to TRBD2. V shed 6 bases, J shed 3 bases, and the junction held 12 bases outside the gene matches. The CDR3 runs 17 residues. Germline loops: CDR1 SNHLY, CDR2 FYNNEI. The CDR3 nucleotides read TGTGCCAGCAGGACGGGATCTAGCGGGGCAATCTACAATGAGCAGTTCTTC. It yields the protein CASRTGSSGAIYNEQFF.

The V gene is TRBV7-3, the J gene TRBJ1-1, with D possibly TRBD1 on 5 matching bases. The CDR3 spans 14 residues. V shed 2 bases and J shed 5 bases, with 12 bases lying between them. The germline CDR1 and CDR2 sequences are SGHTA and FQGTGA. CDR3 protein: CASSLSAGVTEAFF. The CDR3 DNA follows: TGTGCCAGCAGCTTATCGGCGGGGGTAACTGAAGCTTTCTTT. Full variable domain (missing parts from reference TRBV7-3 and TRBJ1-1): GAGVSQTPSNKVTEKGKYVELRCDPISGHTALYWYRQSLGQGPEFLIYFQGTGAADDSGLPNDRFFAVRPEGSVSTLKIQRTERGDSAVYLCASSLSAGVTEAFFGQGTRLTVV.

This rearrangement joins TRBV9 to TRBJ2-1, with 9 bases aligning to TRBD1. The CDR3 has 15 amino acids. From germline, CDR1 is SGDLS and CDR2 YYNGEE. With V trimmed by 0 bases and J by 6 bases, 4 bases remained unmatched. CDR3 bases: TGTGCCAGCAGCGTAGTAGGGACAGGGCTCAATGAGCAGTTCTTC. Protein: CASSVVGTGLNEQFF.

The CDR3 loop is CASRPGGGATDTQYF. The CDR3 DNA follows: TGTGCCAGCAGACCCGGCGGGGGGGCCACAGATACGCAGTATTTT. The chain uses TRBV2 and TRBJ2-3, with 9 positions matching TRBD2. Germline V CDR1 and CDR2: SNHLY, FYNNEI. J was trimmed by 2 bases and V by 6 bases; bases with no gene match: 6. This CDR3 is 15 amino acids long.

J is TRBJ2-1 and V is TRBV4-1; no firm D call. The germline CDR1 and CDR2 sequences are MGHRA and YSYEKL. The CDR3 is 15 residues long. Deletions cut 0 bases from V and 5 bases from J, with 11 bases between. The CDR3 protein is CASSQEDNDDNEQFF. DNA for the CDR3: TGCGCCAGCAGCCAAGAAGACAACGACGACAATGAGCAGTTCTTC.

A single count supports this clone. The V call is TRBV30, the J call TRBJ2-7, with 7 bases matching TRBD1. With 4 bases clipped from V and 7 bases from J, the junction kept 10 bases outside the gene matches. The germline gives CDR1 GTSNPN, CDR2 SVGIG (reference sequence). This CDR3 contains 13 residues. The CDR3 nucleotides read TGTGCCTGGACCGGAACAGGGGTAGGGGAGCAGTACTTC. Translation: CAWTGTGVGEQYF.

This clone was detected a few times. The V gene is TRBV5-1, the J gene TRBJ1-4; D might be TRBD1 (5 bases). Germline lookup yields CDR1 SGHRS and CDR2 YFSETQ. This CDR3 has 15 amino acids. The V end was cut by 5 bases, the J end by 8 bases, with 19 bases between. CDR3 DNA: TGCGCCAGCAGAACGGAGACAGTGGAGGGGGAAAAACTGTTTTTT. Protein product: CASRTETVEGEKLFF.

The CDR3 nucleotides read TGTGCCAGCCCCCCGAGTCTAGCCAAAAACATTCAGTACTTC. It is translated as CASPPSLAKNIQYF. The chain combines TRBV6-8 with TRBJ2-4, with D unresolved. The CDR3 is 14 amino acids. V lost 8 bases and J lost 0, with 11 bases in between. The germline V gene encodes CDR1 MNHGY and CDR2 SAAAGT.

A word on this clone: At one of its ends the junction is not consistent with the germline gene, which may arise from a read error. V and J are TRBV15 and TRBJ1-1; the D gene is possibly TRBD1 (5 bases). This CDR3 has 12 amino acids. Germline CDR1 reads LNHNV; CDR2 reads YYDKDF (reference sequence). The CDR3 spells CASSTGNTEAFF. The CDR3 coding sequence is TGTGCCTCCAGCACAGGGAACACTGAAGCTTTCTTT.

The J gene is TRBJ1-3, the V gene TRBV7-9, with 7 bases lining up with TRBD1. The CDR3 has 15 residues. V gave up 7 bases and J gave up 0 bases; unmatched junction bases: 6. Looked up from germline, CDR1 is SEHNR and CDR2 is FQNEAQ (reference sequence). The CDR3 here is CASNIDRDSGNTIYF. In DNA form, the CDR3 reads TGTGCCAGCAACATCGACAGGGACTCTGGAAACACCATATATTTT.

The table lists this clone with a count of one. The J gene is TRBJ1-1, the V gene TRBV7-9; 7 bases line up with TRBD1. The length of the CDR3 is 15 residues. J was trimmed by 0 bases and V by 5 bases; bases with no gene match: 6. CDR1 and CDR2 from the germline V gene are SEHNR and FQNEAQ (reference sequence). Here the CDR3 DNA reads TGTGCCAGCAGCCAGGGGGTAGAGTTGAACACTGAAGCTTTCTTT. Protein product: CASSQGVELNTEAFF.

J is TRBJ1-6 and V is TRBV5-1; D call uncertain. Germline assignment: CDR1 SGHRS and CDR2 YFSETQ. This CDR3 is built from 15 residues. With 0 bases removed from V and 7 bases from J, the gap between germline ends came to 11 bases. CDR3 loop: CASSLVVGPNSPLHF. The CDR3 region has the DNA TGCGCCAGCAGCTTGGTAGTGGGCCCCAATTCACCCCTCCACTTT.

CDR3 in amino acids: CASSRTSGVSTDTQYF. The CDR3 bases are TGTGCCAGCAGTCGGACTAGCGGGGTTAGCACAGATACGCAGTATTTT. The chain is built from TRBV2 and TRBJ2-3; 12 bases map to TRBD2. The CDR3 loop spans 16 amino acids. The V gene end was trimmed by 5 bases and the J gene end by 0 bases; junction bases not matched to a gene: 3. Germline loops: CDR1 SNHLY, CDR2 FYNNEI. The full variable domain, with the rest looked up from reference TRBV2 and TRBJ2-3, is EPEVTQTPSHQVTQMGQEVILRCVPISNHLYFYWYRQILGQKVEFLVSFYNNEISEKSEIFDDQFSVERPDGSNFTLKIRSTKLEDSAMYFCASSRTSGVSTDTQYFGPGTRLTVL.

The genes are TRBV6-5 and TRBJ1-2; TRBD1 aligns across 8 bases. The J segment lost 5 bases and the V segment lost 7 bases, leaving 3 bases of the junction unmatched. The CDR3 is 12 amino acids. The germline V gene has CDR1 MNHEY and CDR2 SVGAGI. The CDR3 bases are TGTGCCAGCAACAGGGGGGGTTATGGCTACACCTTC. Its translation is CASNRGGYGYTF.

The rearrangement uses TRBV30 and TRBJ1-1; a possible D gene is TRBD1 (5 bases). Germline CDR1 reads GTSNPN; CDR2 reads SVGIG (reference sequence). The CDR3 extends over 10 amino acids. V lost 5 bases and J lost 6, with 7 bases in between. As DNA, the CDR3 is TGTGCCTGGGCAGGGCCTGAAGCTTTCTTT. Protein product: CAWAGPEAFF.

This chain joins TRBV11-2 and TRBJ2-5; 10 nucleotides line up with TRBD1. The CDR3 has 18 amino acids. CDR1 and CDR2 from the germline V gene are SGHAT and FQNNGV. V shed 1 base, J shed 5 bases, and the junction held 13 bases outside the gene matches. The CDR3 here is CASSLALAGQGTEETQYF. The CDR3 DNA reads TGTGCCAGCAGCTTAGCTTTGGCGGGACAGGGGACGGAGGAGACCCAGTACTTC.

This chain joins TRBV19 and TRBJ1-2; D is unclear. Germline V gene sequence: CDR1 LNHDA, CDR2 SQIVND (reference sequence). This CDR3 region has 16 residues. The V end lost 6 bases, the J end lost 5 bases, and 22 bases lay between the germline ends. In DNA form, the CDR3 reads TGTGCCAGTAGGTCCCAGGCCACGAGCGGCCCGTATGGCTACACCTTC. Translating gives CASRSQATSGPYGYTF.

The CDR3 bases are TGTGCCAGCAGCCGGGTAGCGGGGGGGCGTAGCACAGATACGCAGTATTTT. Amino acid sequence: CASSRVAGGRSTDTQYF. The chain carries TRBV7-2 and TRBJ2-3, with 11 bases fitting TRBD2. The CDR3 consists of 17 residues. Germline V lookup: CDR1 SGHTA, CDR2 FQGNSA. V shed 5 bases, J shed 0 bases, and the junction held 7 bases outside the gene matches.

The gene calls are TRBV5-1 and TRBJ2-3; TRBD1 might be the D (5 bases). The CDR3 has 12 amino acids. CDR1 and CDR2 from the germline V gene are SGHRS and YFSETQ. V lost 2 bases and J 4 bases, leaving 5 bases between the germline ends. The CDR3 spells CASSLGADTQYF. CDR3 DNA sequence: TGCGCCAGCAGCTTAGGGGCAGATACGCAGTATTTT. The whole variable domain, filled in from reference TRBV5-1 and TRBJ2-3, reads KAGVTQTPRYLIKTRGQQVTLSCSPISGHRSVSWYQQTPGQGLQFLFEYFSETQRNKGNFPGRFSGRQFSNSRSEMNVSTLELGDSALYLCASSLGADTQYFGPGTRLTVL.

V and J are TRBV9 and TRBJ1-4; D remains ambiguous. Trimming removed 0 bases at V and 0 bases at J, with 6 bases between. This CDR3 region has 15 residues. The germline V gene encodes CDR1 SGDLS and CDR2 YYNGEE. The CDR3 sequence is CASSVGAATNEKLFF. CDR3 nucleotide sequence: TGTGCCAGCAGCGTAGGGGCAGCAACTAATGAAAAACTGTTTTTT. The variable domain in full, with the rest retrieved from reference TRBV9 and TRBJ1-4, is DSGVTQTPKHLITATGQRVTLRCSPRSGDLSVYWYQQSLDQGLQFLIQYYNGEERAKGNILERFSAQQFPDLHSELNLSSLELGDSALYFCASSVGAATNEKLFFGSGTQLSVL.

The V gene is TRBV19, the J gene TRBJ1-1; D not certain. V gave up 5 bases and J gave up 6 bases, with 10 bases separating them. Germline lookup yields CDR1 LNHDA and CDR2 SQIVND (reference sequence). This CDR3 region has 12 residues. CDR3 amino acids: CASSAGFAEAFF. As DNA, the CDR3 is TGTGCCAGTAGTGCGGGGTTCGCTGAAGCTTTCTTT.

The chain joins TRBV6-5 to TRBJ2-7, with TRBD2 matching over 7 bases. J was trimmed by 1 base and V by 2 bases; bases with no gene match: 5. The CDR3 runs to 15 residues. Looked up from germline, CDR1 is MNHEY and CDR2 is SVGAGI. CDR3 protein: CASSYGTAGSYEQYF. CDR3 nucleotide sequence: TGTGCCAGCAGTTACGGTACAGCGGGGTCCTACGAGCAGTACTTC.

This clone has just one count. The chain has TRBV6-6 and TRBJ1-5, with 8 positions matching TRBD1. Trimming took 6 bases from V and 7 from J; bases not matched to a gene: 8. Germline V gene lookup returns CDR1 MNHNY and CDR2 SVGAGI (reference sequence). This CDR3 contains 14 residues. CDR3 in DNA: TGTGCCAGCAGGGCAGGGGGCCTTGGACAGCCCCAGCATTTT. Encoded protein: CASRAGGLGQPQHF.